This T cell receptor (beta chain) comes out of a study of human T cells and chemical hapten exposure. Specified time point: pre-sensitization, week 0. Treatment of the sample: therapeutic diphenylcyclopropenone sensitization with weekly scalp DPC. Those who donated were patients with alopecia, 18 to 70 years of age, and suitable for DPC. From whole blood left unfractionated, total RNA was extracted. TCRdb passed the RACE reads through MiXCR, listing each CDR3 protein once. The repertoire holds 300,000 to 450,000 distinct CDR3 sequences, 5% to 6.5% seen once, with around 2.6% in the top ten. This sample comprised whole blood, obtained in connection with sensitization to the hapten diphenylcyclopropenone (DPC). This clonotype was obtained from a woman between 45 and 65 years old with alopecia areata. Some clones in this sample may be carry-over from other donors' samples.

The CDR3 loop is CASSHTSGVEGETQYF. The DNA of the CDR3 is TGTGCCAGCAGCCATACTAGCGGGGTTGAGGGAGAGACCCAGTACTTC. J is TRBJ2-5 and V is TRBV3-1; TRBD2 aligns across 10 bases. The V and J ends lost 3 bases and 4 bases, in that order; junction bases with no gene match: 8. Germline V gives CDR1 LGHDT, CDR2 YNNKEL (reference sequence). This CDR3 is built from 16 residues.